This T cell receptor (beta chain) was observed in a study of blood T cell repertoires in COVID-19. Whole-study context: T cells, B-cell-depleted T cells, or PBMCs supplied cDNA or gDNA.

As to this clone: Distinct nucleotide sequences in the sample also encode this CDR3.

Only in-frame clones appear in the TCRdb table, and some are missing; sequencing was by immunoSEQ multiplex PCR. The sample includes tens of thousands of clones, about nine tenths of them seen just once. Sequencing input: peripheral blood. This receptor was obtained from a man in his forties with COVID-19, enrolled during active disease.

The CDR3 nucleotides read TGTGCCAGCAGCTTAGCGGGGGGTGAAGAGACCCAGTACTTC. Translated, it gives CASSLAGGEETQYF. The gene calls are TRBV7-9 and TRBJ2-5; possibly TRBD2 for D (6 bases). V was clipped by 0 bases and J by 3 bases, with 8 bases between them. Germline CDR1 and CDR2: SEHNR and FQNEAQ (reference sequence). The CDR3 spans 14 residues. The variable domain in full, with the rest retrieved from reference TRBV7-9 and TRBJ2-5, is DTGVSQNPRHKITKRGQNVTFRCDPISEHNRLYWYRQTLGQGPEFLTYFQNEAQLEKSRLLSDRFSAERPKGSFSTLEIQRTEQGDSAMYLCASSLAGGEETQYFGPGTRLLVL.